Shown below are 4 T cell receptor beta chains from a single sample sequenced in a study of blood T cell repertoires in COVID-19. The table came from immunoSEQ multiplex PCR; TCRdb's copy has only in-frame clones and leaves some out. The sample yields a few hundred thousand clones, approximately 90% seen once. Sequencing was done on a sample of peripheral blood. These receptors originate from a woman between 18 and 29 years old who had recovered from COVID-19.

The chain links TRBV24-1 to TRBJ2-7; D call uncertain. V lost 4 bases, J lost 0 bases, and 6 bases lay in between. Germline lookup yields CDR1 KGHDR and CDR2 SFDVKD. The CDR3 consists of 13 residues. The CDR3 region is CATSESTSYEQYF. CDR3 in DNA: TGTGCCACCAGTGAAAGCACCTCCTACGAGCAGTACTTC.

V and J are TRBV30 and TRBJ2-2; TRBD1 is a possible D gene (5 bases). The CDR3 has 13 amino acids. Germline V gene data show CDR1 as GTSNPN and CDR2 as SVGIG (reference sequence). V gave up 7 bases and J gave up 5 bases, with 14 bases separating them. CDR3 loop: CAFPRGWTGELFF. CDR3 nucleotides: TGTGCCTTCCCAAGGGGTTGGACCGGGGAGCTGTTTTTT.

CDR3 amino acids: CASSVDMGLAGLYEQYF. Written as DNA, the CDR3 is TGTGCCAGCAGCGTAGATATGGGACTAGCGGGACTCTACGAGCAGTACTTC. The chain employs TRBV9 and TRBJ2-7; 13 positions agree with TRBD2. The germline V gene has CDR1 SGDLS and CDR2 YYNGEE. There are 17 residues in the CDR3. Trimming took 0 bases from V and 3 from J; bases not matched to a gene: 6. The full variable domain, rest sourced from reference TRBV9 and TRBJ2-7, is DSGVTQTPKHLITATGQRVTLRCSPRSGDLSVYWYQQSLDQGLQFLIQYYNGEERAKGNILERFSAQQFPDLHSELNLSSLELGDSALYFCASSVDMGLAGLYEQYFGPGTRLTVT.

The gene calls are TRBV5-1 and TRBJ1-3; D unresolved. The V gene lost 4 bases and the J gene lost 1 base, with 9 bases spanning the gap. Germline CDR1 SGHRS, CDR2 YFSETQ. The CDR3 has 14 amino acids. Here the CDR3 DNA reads TGCGCCAGCAGCACATCTAGGTCTGGAAACACCATATATTTT. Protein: CASSTSRSGNTIYF.